These 14 T cell receptor beta chains came from one sample sequenced in a study of blood T cell repertoires in COVID-19. Here immunoSEQ multiplex PCR was the method, and the copy in TCRdb shows in-frame clones only, minus some. The table lists 150,000 to 200,000 clones, roughly 89% of them singletons. The sample was PBMCs or T cells enriched from blood (not recorded which). The receptors here all came from a woman younger than 45 who had been exposed to COVID-19.

The chain joins TRBV7-8 to TRBJ2-7; 8 positions match TRBD1. The CDR3 has 15 residues. Per germline, CDR1 SGHVS and CDR2 FQNEAQ. V trimming: 5 bases; J trimming: 3 bases; junction bases outside the gene matches: 9. The CDR3 sequence: CASSLLRGPYYEQYF. The DNA for the CDR3 is TGTGCCAGCAGCCTACTCAGGGGGCCTTACTACGAGCAGTACTTC.

This clone was seen a handful of times. V gene TRBV15 combines with J gene TRBJ2-7, with D tentatively TRBD1 (6 bases). The CDR3 spans 14 residues. The V end lost 3 bases, the J end lost 0 bases, and 9 bases lay between the germline ends. Germline assignment: CDR1 LNHNV and CDR2 YYDKDF (reference sequence). CDR3 amino acids: CATSSTGSSYEQYF. The CDR3, as DNA: TGTGCCACCAGCAGTACAGGGAGCTCCTACGAGCAGTACTTC.

The J gene is TRBJ2-1, the V gene TRBV5-1, with TRBD1 matching 12 bases. Germline trimming cut 1 base from V and 9 bases from J; bases unmatched to any gene: 8. Germline V gene sequence: CDR1 SGHRS, CDR2 YFSETQ. CDR3 length: 16 residues. CDR3 DNA: TGCGCCAGCAGCTTGAATGCCGGGACAGGGGGCGCTGAGCAGTTCTTC. It yields the protein CASSLNAGTGGAEQFF.

The chain uses TRBV5-4 and TRBJ2-1; a weak D match, TRBD2 (5 bases). The CDR3 sequence is 15 residues long. Germline loops: CDR1 SGHNT, CDR2 YYREEE (reference sequence). Between the trimmed V and J ends, which lost 0 bases and 6 bases, there was a span of 13 bases. CDR3 nucleotides: TGTGCCAGCAGCTTGGTAGGTCAGGCGGGCAATGAGCAGTTCTTC. This translates into CASSLVGQAGNEQFF.

This chain connects TRBV27 to TRBJ1-1; possibly TRBD1 for D (6 bases). The germline V gene encodes CDR1 MNHEY and CDR2 SMNVEV (reference sequence). Trimming removed 4 bases at V and 3 bases at J, with 21 bases between. The CDR3 is made up of 17 amino acids. The CDR3 DNA is TGTGCCAGCAGTTCGCTCCTACAGGGTCTCGGGTACACTGAAGCTTTCTTT. Amino acids: CASSSLLQGLGYTEAFF.

V is TRBV5-4 and J is TRBJ2-7; weak D call: TRBD1 (6 bases). The CDR3 has 16 residues. Between the trimmed V and J ends, which lost 0 bases and 2 bases, there was a span of 15 bases. Germline CDR1 SGHNT, CDR2 YYREEE (reference sequence). CDR3 coding DNA: TGTGCCAGCAGCTTGGCTGGACAGTTCCTAACCTACGAGCAGTACTTC. It encodes CASSLAGQFLTYEQYF. Supplemented by reference TRBV5-4 and TRBJ2-7, the full variable domain reads ETGVTQSPTHLIKTRGQQVTLRCSSQSGHNTVSWYQQALGQGPQFIFQYYREEENGRGNFPPRFSGLQFPNYSSELNVNALELDDSALYLCASSLAGQFLTYEQYFGPGTRLTVT.

The chain employs TRBV6-5 and TRBJ1-4; 7 nucleotides align to TRBD1. J was trimmed by 7 bases and V by 6 bases; bases with no gene match: 8. The CDR3 spans 14 residues. Germline V gene data show CDR1 as MNHEY and CDR2 as SVGAGI. The DNA for the CDR3 is TGTGCCAGCAGCAGCAGGGGGTTAAGTGAAAAACTGTTTTTT. The encoded protein is CASSSRGLSEKLFF.

The chain recombines TRBV18 with TRBJ2-3; D call uncertain. V lost 6 bases and J 2 bases, leaving 18 bases between the germline ends. The V gene's germline CDR1 is KGHSH and CDR2 LQKENI. This CDR3 comprises 16 residues. The CDR3 protein is CASSQSMADFTDTQYF. Written as DNA, the CDR3 is TGTGCCAGCTCCCAATCCATGGCGGATTTCACAGATACGCAGTATTTT. Full variable domain (missing parts from reference TRBV18 and TRBJ2-3): NAGVMQNPRHLVRRRGQEARLRCSPMKGHSHVYWYRQLPEEGLKFMVYLQKENIIDESGMPKERFSAEFPKEGPSILRIQQVVRGDSAAYFCASSQSMADFTDTQYFGPGTRLTVL.

This chain connects TRBV24-1 to TRBJ2-5; 7 bases match TRBD1. V was clipped by 4 bases and J by 2 bases; unmatched bases: 3. Germline CDR1 reads KGHDR; CDR2 reads SFDVKD. This CDR3 comprises 14 residues. The CDR3: CATSDPGQQETQYF. CDR3 coding DNA: TGTGCCACCAGTGACCCGGGACAGCAAGAGACCCAGTACTTC.

The chain joins TRBV10-3 to TRBJ2-5; TRBD1 matches 7 bases. V shed 0 bases, J shed 3 bases, and the junction held 4 bases outside the gene matches. The CDR3 runs to 15 residues. The germline V gene has CDR1 ENHRY and CDR2 SYGVKD. Here the CDR3 reads CAISESGRGKETQYF. The CDR3 DNA follows: TGTGCCATCAGTGAGTCCGGCAGGGGGAAAGAGACCCAGTACTTC.

J is TRBJ1-5 and V is TRBV7-9; D ambiguous. V dropped 1 base and J dropped 5 bases, with 9 bases sitting between them. The CDR3 contains 14 residues. Germline lookup yields CDR1 SEHNR and CDR2 FQNEAQ (reference sequence). Written as DNA, the CDR3 is TGTGCCAGCAGCTTAGTCGGGGAAGATCAGCCCCAGCATTTT. Translating it yields CASSLVGEDQPQHF.

V usage is TRBV3-1 (or the pseudogene TRBV3-2) and J usage is TRBJ1-5, with 8 bases lining up with TRBD1. CDR3 size: 16 residues. From germline, CDR1 is LGHDT and CDR2 YNNKEL (reference sequence). Trimming removed 1 base from V and 3 bases from J; junction bases left unmatched: 5. CDR3 sequence: CASSQGQGKYNQPQHF. The CDR3 DNA reads TGTGCCAGCAGCCAAGGACAGGGGAAATACAATCAGCCCCAGCATTTT.

The V call is TRBV12-3 or TRBV12-4, the J call TRBJ1-2; perhaps TRBD1 as D (5 bases). The V and J ends lost 7 bases and 4 bases respectively, with 13 bases between them. CDR3 size: 13 residues. CDR3 nucleotide sequence: TGTGCCAGCACCCCCGGGGGTGCCTATGGCTACACCTTC. Its protein is CASTPGGAYGYTF.

The V call is TRBV9, the J call TRBJ1-2; D is possibly TRBD1 (5 bases). The length of the CDR3 is 13 residues. The V end was cut by 0 bases, the J end by 6 bases, with 9 bases between. Germline values: CDR1 SGDLS, CDR2 YYNGEE. The CDR3 DNA reads as TGTGCCAGCAGCGTAGGCAGGGCTAATGGCTACACCTTC. Encoded protein: CASSVGRANGYTF.